This TCR beta chain was documented in a study of cytomegalovirus exposure and HLA in healthy donors. The wider study: The early release's HLA-typed donors yielded 78 million or so unique TCRs.

Primers: 60 Vbeta forward and 13 Jbeta reverse. The protocol was immunoSEQ multiplex PCR, while the TCRdb copy is restricted to in-frame clones and leaves out a portion. The sample contains some 200,000 clones, around 86% of which appear only once. With regard to this clone: Its antigen is unidentified.

The ends were cut back, 6 bases at V and 6 bases at J, with 12 bases in the middle. The CDR3 length is 14 residues. Per germline, CDR1 MNHNY and CDR2 SVGAGI (reference sequence). Findings and limits, study-wide: Some V segments could not be told apart, so they were left out, TRBV6-2 and TRBV6-3 among them. An assumption of roughly uniform sequencing depth across donors underlay the presence/absence analyses. It was reported in a later analysis that an Asian-associated ancestry cluster showed fewer N-insertions than the approximately 690-donor mean.

This chain joins TRBV6-6 and TRBJ1-6; D remains unclear. The source of this sequence is a man aged 50 to 59 in good health and CMV-seronegative. The sample comprised PBMCs. This CDR3 reads CASRVLPINSPLHF. The CDR3 DNA is TGTGCCAGCAGAGTCCTCCCTATTAATTCACCCCTCCACTTT.